This T cell receptor beta chain originates from a study of CD8 T cells in ankylosing spondylitis. This clonotype was seen a few times. Its antigen is undetermined. TCRdb passed the 5' RACE reads through MiXCR, listing each CDR3 protein once. The repertoire holds around 890,000 distinct CDR3 sequences, with roughly 12% as singletons. Findings of the study overall: Ankylosing spondylitis blood appeared to be characterized by a TCR beta motif of eight or nine highly homologous variants.

The TCR was taken from a male donor with ankylosing spondylitis. Sequenced sample: blood, either unsorted or a sorted T cell fraction (not recorded which).

CDR3 in amino acids: CASTLGQPNTEAFF. DNA for the CDR3: TGTGCCAGCACCTTGGGGCAGCCGAACACTGAAGCTTTCTTT. V and J are TRBV28 and TRBJ1-1; a possible D gene is TRBD1 (5 bases). Germline CDR1 MDHEN, CDR2 SYDVKM. The CDR3 is 14 residues long. V was cut by 7 bases and J by 1 base, with 13 bases left in between.